This is a list of T cell receptor beta chains from one sample in a study of T-cell reconstitution after alpha-beta-depleted transplantation in children. TCRdb redid the calling of the PCR reads with MiXCR, one entry per CDR3 protein. The sample contains about 27,000 distinct CDR3 sequences, about 6.3% of which appear only once. This specimen was PBMCs, mostly from graft donor cells, taken 180 days after TCRalphabeta/CD19-depleted stem cell transplant. Source of these receptors: a male patient younger than 18 who had a stem cell transplant for acute myeloid leukemia, so the T cells may come from the graft donor. The CDR3 runs from the conserved cysteine through the conserved F or W. D genes are given only for firm matches. A row's size may be missing; if present it is once, few, many or a size class.

cdr3_length d_call j_call clone_size v_call cdr3_aa cdr3_nt
17 NA TRBJ2-7 medium-sized TRBV28 CASSSAGVVASPYEQYF TGTGCCAGCAGTTCGGCAGGGGTAGTGGCTAGCCCCTACGAGCAGTACTTC
15 TRBD2 TRBJ2-3 many TRBV4-2 CASSQDGGIADTQYF TGTGCCAGCAGCCAAGACGGGGGGATTGCAGATACGCAGTATTTT
19 NA TRBJ1-5 many TRBV23-1 CASSQNPNLWTGEWKPQHF TGCGCCAGCAGTCAAAATCCCAATCTTTGGACGGGAGAGTGGAAGCCCCAGCATTTT
17 NA TRBJ1-5 medium-sized TRBV10-3 CAISEFKSGGHLEPQHF TGTGCCATCAGTGAGTTTAAGTCCGGGGGGCATTTAGAGCCCCAGCATTTT
15 TRBD1 TRBJ2-2 medium-sized TRBV20-1 CSARGPAWDTGELFF TGCAGTGCCAGGGGGCCTGCCTGGGACACCGGGGAGCTGTTTTTT
14 NA TRBJ2-2 medium-sized TRBV7-9 CASSLTGYTGELFF TGTGCCAGCAGCTTAACCGGATACACCGGGGAGCTGTTTTTT
14 NA TRBJ2-3 many TRBV20-1 CSALADPSTDTQYF TGCAGTGCTCTCGCGGATCCGAGCACAGATACGCAGTATTTT
17 TRBD2 TRBJ2-3 NA TRBV20-1 CCARDLGPGGVQDTQYF TGCTGCGCTAGAGATCTGGGGCCGGGAGGGGTTCAGGATACGCAGTATTTT
14 TRBD2 TRBJ2-7 NA TRBV2 CASRGLAGSYEQYF TGTGCCAGCAGGGGACTAGCGGGTTCCTACGAGCAGTACTTC
18 NA TRBJ2-3 many TRBV9 CASSHSAHWQSPTDTQYF TGTGCCAGCAGCCACTCGGCCCATTGGCAGTCCCCTACAGATACGCAGTATTTT
12 TRBD2 TRBJ2-7 many TRBV30 CAWTSGMGEQYF TGTGCCTGGACTAGCGGGATGGGAGAGCAGTACTTC
15 NA TRBJ2-5 many TRBV20-1 CSARINTGNLETQYF TGCAGTGCTAGGATTAATACAGGGAATTTAGAGACCCAGTACTTC
17 TRBD2 TRBJ2-5 many TRBV12-3/TRBV12-4 CASSLNGVGGRLETQYF TGTGCCAGCAGTTTAAATGGGGTTGGCGGGAGGTTGGAGACCCAGTACTTC
11 NA TRBJ1-2 many TRBV5-6 CASSINYGYTF TGTGCCAGCAGCATTAACTATGGCTACACCTTC
13 NA TRBJ1-2 many TRBV14 CASSRPGYYGYTF TGTGCCAGCAGCCGTCCGGGCTACTATGGCTACACCTTC
15 NA TRBJ2-5 many TRBV4-2 CASSYGSYVGKTQYF TGTGCCAGCAGCTACGGCTCCTACGTGGGGAAGACCCAGTACTTC
15 NA TRBJ2-7 many TRBV6-5 CASSSPGRGRDEQYF TGTGCCAGCAGTTCCCCGGGGCGGGGTCGCGACGAGCAGTACTTC
17 NA TRBJ1-4 many TRBV19 CASSIAGRAALGEKLFF TGTGCCAGTAGTATAGCAGGGAGGGCCGCCCTGGGTGAAAAACTGTTTTTT
15 TRBD1 TRBJ2-5 many TRBV20-1 CSARAPRQGSETQYF TGCAGTGCTAGAGCCCCTCGACAGGGGAGTGAGACCCAGTACTTC
14 NA TRBJ2-1 many TRBV20-1 CSARALLNYNEQFF TGCAGTGCTAGGGCACTTCTTAACTACAATGAGCAGTTCTTC
13 NA TRBJ2-5 many TRBV20-1 CSATKEDLETQYF TGCAGTGCCACCAAGGAGGATCTAGAGACCCAGTACTTC
15 NA TRBJ1-5 NA TRBV6-5 CASSYSVRHNQPQHF TGTGCCAGCAGTTACTCGGTCCGACACAATCAGCCCCAGCATTTT
13 NA TRBJ1-2 many TRBV28 CASSLRGVTGYTF TGTGCCAGCAGTCTCCGGGGGGTTACTGGCTACACCTTC
14 TRBD2 TRBJ2-3 many TRBV29-1 CSVAGTSRADTQYF TGCAGCGTTGCCGGGACTAGCCGGGCAGATACGCAGTATTTT
14 NA TRBJ2-3 few TRBV11-2 CASSRRVNTDTQYF TGTGCCAGCAGCCGTCGGGTAAACACAGATACGCAGTATTTT
15 NA TRBJ1-4 NA TRBV6-2/TRBV6-3 CASSYGGAGNEKLFF TGTGCCAGCAGTTACGGGGGCGCGGGTAATGAAAAACTGTTTTTT
13 TRBD2 TRBJ2-5 many TRBV6-5 CASRAPGGETQYF TGTGCCAGCAGGGCTCCGGGAGGAGAGACCCAGTACTTC
18 NA TRBJ2-7 many TRBV7-8 CASSLVSAGAGVNYEQYF TGTGCCAGCAGCTTAGTGTCGGCGGGGGCCGGGGTTAACTACGAGCAGTACTTC
13 TRBD2 TRBJ2-7 many TRBV29-1 CSVQAGVFSEQYF TGCAGCGTTCAAGCGGGAGTCTTCAGCGAGCAGTACTTC
17 NA TRBJ2-5 many TRBV5-1 CASSLSGTHTGQETQYF TGCGCCAGCAGCTTGTCAGGGACTCACACGGGCCAAGAGACCCAGTACTTC
14 NA TRBJ2-3 many TRBV20-1 CSAVGGGYTDTQYF TGCAGTGCGGTGGGAGGCGGGTACACAGATACGCAGTATTTT
16 NA TRBJ2-2 many TRBV4-2 CASSSPRGSNTGELFF TGTGCCAGCAGCTCACCTCGGGGGTCGAACACCGGGGAGCTGTTTTTT
15 NA TRBJ2-1 many TRBV20-1 CSATSTTPSRDEQFF TGCAGTGCAACCTCGACTACCCCCTCTAGGGATGAGCAGTTCTTC
15 NA TRBJ2-2 NA TRBV12-5 CASGPAGAPMGELFF TGTGCTAGTGGCCCCGCAGGGGCCCCTATGGGGGAGCTGTTTTTT
14 NA TRBJ2-5 many TRBV13 CASSLVRGGETQYF TGTGCCAGCAGCTTAGTGAGAGGTGGAGAGACCCAGTACTTC
12 NA TRBJ1-5 many TRBV28 CASSIPNQPQHF TGTGCCAGCAGTATTCCTAATCAGCCCCAGCATTTT
13 TRBD2 TRBJ2-7 many TRBV14 CASMASGIYEQYF TGTGCCAGCATGGCTAGCGGCATCTACGAGCAGTACTTC
15 NA TRBJ1-1 NA TRBV5-4 CASSFGSTRGTEAFF TGTGCCAGCAGCTTTGGTTCAACCCGGGGGACTGAAGCTTTCTTT
15 TRBD2 TRBJ2-7 many TRBV27 CASSLRGLVVGEQYF TGTGCCAGCAGTTTGAGGGGACTAGTGGTAGGCGAGCAGTACTTC
17 NA TRBJ2-1 many TRBV2 CASSDPSAPGPGNEQFF TGTGCCAGCAGTGACCCTTCAGCCCCGGGACCCGGCAATGAGCAGTTCTTC
13 NA TRBJ1-5 many TRBV27 CASSLLGNQPQHF TGTGCCAGCAGTTTATTGGGGAATCAGCCCCAGCATTTT
13 NA TRBJ2-1 many TRBV27 CASSFRSTGEQFF TGTGCCAGCAGTTTTCGGTCGACTGGGGAGCAGTTCTTC